This T cell receptor beta chain was sequenced in a study of T cell responses to AZD1222 COVID-19 vaccine. Across the study: Second doses at about 4 or about 12 weeks were pooled.

The table came from immunoSEQ multiplex PCR; TCRdb's copy has only in-frame clones and leaves some out. The data contain 120,000 to 150,000 clones, 89% of them singletons. In germline, CDR1 is GTSNPN, CDR2 SVGIG (reference sequence). The CDR3 runs 15 residues. Trimming cost V 5 bases and J 4 bases; bases outside gene matches: 12. Study-level findings and limits: Most donors were white British, females outnumbered males, and clonal diversity was possibly underestimated. In the spike-specific TCR repertoire, nearly half reportedly target unmutated variant regions.

On this clone: Its antigen is still unknown.

V gene TRBV30 combines with J gene TRBJ2-3, with 7 bases identical to TRBD2. This specimen was peripheral blood, taken on day 0 of AZD1222 vaccination. The source is an adult in good health. The CDR3 spells CAWGRGGGGADTQYF. CDR3 coding DNA: TGTGCCTGGGGCCGGGGTGGCGGGGGAGCAGATACGCAGTATTTT.